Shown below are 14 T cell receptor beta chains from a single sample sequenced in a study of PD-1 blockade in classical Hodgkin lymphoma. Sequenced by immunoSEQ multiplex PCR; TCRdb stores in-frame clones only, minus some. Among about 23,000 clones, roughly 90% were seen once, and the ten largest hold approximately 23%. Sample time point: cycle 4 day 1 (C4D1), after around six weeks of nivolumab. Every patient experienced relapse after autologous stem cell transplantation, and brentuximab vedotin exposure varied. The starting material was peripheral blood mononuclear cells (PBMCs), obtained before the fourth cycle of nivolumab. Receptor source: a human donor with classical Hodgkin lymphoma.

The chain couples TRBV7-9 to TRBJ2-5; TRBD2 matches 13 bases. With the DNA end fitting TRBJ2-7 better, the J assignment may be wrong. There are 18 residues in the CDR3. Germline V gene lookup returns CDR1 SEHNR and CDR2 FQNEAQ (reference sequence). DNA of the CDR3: TGTGCCAGCAGCACCCCCTGGACTAGCGGGAGTAAGCCCTACGAGCAGTACTTC. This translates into CASSTPWTSGSKPYEQYF.

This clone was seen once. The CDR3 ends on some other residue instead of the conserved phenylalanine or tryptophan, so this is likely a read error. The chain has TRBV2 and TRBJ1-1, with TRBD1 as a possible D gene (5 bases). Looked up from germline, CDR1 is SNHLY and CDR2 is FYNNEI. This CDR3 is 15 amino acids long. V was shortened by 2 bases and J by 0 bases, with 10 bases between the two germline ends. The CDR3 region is CASSEQGSMNTEAFS. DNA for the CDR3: TGTGCCAGCAGTGAACAGGGATCGATGAACACTGAAGCTTTCTCT.

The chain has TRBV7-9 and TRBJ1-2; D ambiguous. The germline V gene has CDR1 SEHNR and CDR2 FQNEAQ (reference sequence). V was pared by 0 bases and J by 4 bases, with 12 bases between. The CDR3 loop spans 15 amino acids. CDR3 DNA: TGTGCCAGCAGCTTAGCTGGGTGGACGGCCTATGGCTACACCTTC. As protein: CASSLAGWTAYGYTF.

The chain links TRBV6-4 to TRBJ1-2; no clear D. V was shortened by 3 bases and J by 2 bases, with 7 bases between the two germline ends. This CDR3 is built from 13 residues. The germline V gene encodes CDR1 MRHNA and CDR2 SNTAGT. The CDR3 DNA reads TGTGCCAGCAGTGAAGCGGTCAACTATGGCTACACCTTC. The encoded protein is CASSEAVNYGYTF.

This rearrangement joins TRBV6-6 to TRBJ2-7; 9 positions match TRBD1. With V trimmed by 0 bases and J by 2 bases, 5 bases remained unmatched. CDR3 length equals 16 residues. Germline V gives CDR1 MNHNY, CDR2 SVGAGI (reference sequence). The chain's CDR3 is CASSYSTGTGTYEQYF. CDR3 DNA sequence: TGTGCCAGCAGTTACTCGACGGGGACAGGGACCTACGAGCAGTACTTC.

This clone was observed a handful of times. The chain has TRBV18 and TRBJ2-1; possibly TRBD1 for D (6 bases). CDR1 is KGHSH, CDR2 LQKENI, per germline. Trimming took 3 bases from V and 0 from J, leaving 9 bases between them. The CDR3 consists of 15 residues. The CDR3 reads CASSPQGSSYNEQFF. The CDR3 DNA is TGTGCCAGCTCACCCCAGGGGAGCTCCTACAATGAGCAGTTCTTC.

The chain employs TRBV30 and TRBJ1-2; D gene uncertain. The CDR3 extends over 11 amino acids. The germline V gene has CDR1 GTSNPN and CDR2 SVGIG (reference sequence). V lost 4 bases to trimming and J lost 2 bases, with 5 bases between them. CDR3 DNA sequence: TGTGCCTGGACCCGAAACTATGGCTACACCTTC. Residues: CAWTRNYGYTF.

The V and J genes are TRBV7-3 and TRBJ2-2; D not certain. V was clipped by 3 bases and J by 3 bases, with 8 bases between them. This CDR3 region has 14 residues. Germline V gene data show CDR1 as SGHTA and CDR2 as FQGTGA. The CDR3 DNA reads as TGTGCCAGCAGCTTCGGACCCGACACCGGGGAGCTGTTTTTT. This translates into CASSFGPDTGELFF. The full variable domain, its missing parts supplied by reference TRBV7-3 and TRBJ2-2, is GAGVSQTPSNKVTEKGKYVELRCDPISGHTALYWYRQSLGQGPEFLIYFQGTGAADDSGLPNDRFFAVRPEGSVSTLKIQRTERGDSAVYLCASSFGPDTGELFFGEGSRLTVL.

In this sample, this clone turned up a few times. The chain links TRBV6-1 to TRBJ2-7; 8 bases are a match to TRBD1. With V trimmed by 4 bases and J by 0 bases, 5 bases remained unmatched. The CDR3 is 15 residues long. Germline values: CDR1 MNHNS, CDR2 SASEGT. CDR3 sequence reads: CASSVSGQGSYEQYF. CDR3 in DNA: TGTGCCAGCAGTGTTTCAGGACAGGGCTCCTACGAGCAGTACTTC.

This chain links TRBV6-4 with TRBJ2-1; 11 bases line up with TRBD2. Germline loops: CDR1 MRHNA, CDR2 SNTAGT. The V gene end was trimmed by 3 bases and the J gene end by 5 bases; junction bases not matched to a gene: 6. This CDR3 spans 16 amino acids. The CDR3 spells CASSEFGTSGNNEQFF. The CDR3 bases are TGTGCCAGCAGTGAATTTGGGACTAGCGGAAACAATGAGCAGTTCTTC.

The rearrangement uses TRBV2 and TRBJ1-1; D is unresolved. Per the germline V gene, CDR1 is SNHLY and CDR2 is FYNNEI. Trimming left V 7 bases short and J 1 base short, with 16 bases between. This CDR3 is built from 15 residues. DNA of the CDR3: TGTGCCAGCAACGTAAGTCCGGGTGGGAACACTGAAGCTTTCTTT. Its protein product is CASNVSPGGNTEAFF.

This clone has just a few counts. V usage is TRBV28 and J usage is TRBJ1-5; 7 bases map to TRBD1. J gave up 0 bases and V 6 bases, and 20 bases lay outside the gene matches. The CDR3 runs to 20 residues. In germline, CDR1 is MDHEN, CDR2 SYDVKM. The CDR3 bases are TGTGCCAGCAGATCGTTAGGGACAGTCCCTTGGGGATATAGCAATCAGCCCCAGCATTTT. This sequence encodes CASRSLGTVPWGYSNQPQHF. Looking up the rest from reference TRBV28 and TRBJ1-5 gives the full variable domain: DVKVTQSSRYLVKRTGEKVFLECVQDMDHENMFWYRQDPGLGLRLIYFSYDVKMKEKGDIPEGYSVSREKKERFSLILESASTNQTSMYLCASRSLGTVPWGYSNQPQHFGDGTRLSIL.

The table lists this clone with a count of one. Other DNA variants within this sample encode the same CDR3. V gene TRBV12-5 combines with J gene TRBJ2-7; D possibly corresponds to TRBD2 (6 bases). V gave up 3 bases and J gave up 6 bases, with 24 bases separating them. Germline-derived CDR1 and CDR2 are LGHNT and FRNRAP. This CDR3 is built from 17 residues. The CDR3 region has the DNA TGTGCTAGTGGTTTCAACCCCGATCTAGCGAAAATCTCCGAGCAGTACTTC. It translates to CASGFNPDLAKISEQYF. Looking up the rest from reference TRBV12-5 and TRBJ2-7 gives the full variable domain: DARVTQTPRHKVTEMGQEVTMRCQPILGHNTVFWYRQTMMQGLELLAYFRNRAPLDDSGMPKDRFSAEMPDATLATLKIQPSEPRDSAVYFCASGFNPDLAKISEQYFGPGTRLTVT.

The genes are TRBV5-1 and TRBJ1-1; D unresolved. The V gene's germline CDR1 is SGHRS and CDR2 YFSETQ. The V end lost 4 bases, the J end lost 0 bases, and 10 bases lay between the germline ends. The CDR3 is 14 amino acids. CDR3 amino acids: CASSPESMNTEAFF. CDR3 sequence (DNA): TGCGCCAGCAGCCCGGAGAGTATGAACACTGAAGCTTTCTTT.